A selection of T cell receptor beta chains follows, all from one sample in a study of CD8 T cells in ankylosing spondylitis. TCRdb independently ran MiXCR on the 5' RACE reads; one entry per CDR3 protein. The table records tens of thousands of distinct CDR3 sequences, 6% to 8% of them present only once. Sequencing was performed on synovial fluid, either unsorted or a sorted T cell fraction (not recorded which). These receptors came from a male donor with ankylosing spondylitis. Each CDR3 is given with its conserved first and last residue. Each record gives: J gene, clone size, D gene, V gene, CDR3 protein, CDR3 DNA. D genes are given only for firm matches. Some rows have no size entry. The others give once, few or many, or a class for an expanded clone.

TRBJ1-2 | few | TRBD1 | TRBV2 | CASSDRGRLGGYTF | TGTGCCAGCAGTGACAGGGGGCGCCTTGGCGGCTACACCTTC
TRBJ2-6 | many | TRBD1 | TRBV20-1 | CSATKPRGPGANVLTF | TGCAGTGCTACAAAACCGAGGGGGCCCGGGGCCAACGTCCTGACTTTC
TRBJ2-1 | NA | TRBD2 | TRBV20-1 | CSAGTSWEQFF | TGCAGTGCCGGGACTAGCTGGGAGCAGTTCTTC
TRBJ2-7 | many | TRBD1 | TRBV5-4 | CASSRQGYEQYF | TGTGCCAGCAGCCGACAGGGCTACGAGCAGTACTTC
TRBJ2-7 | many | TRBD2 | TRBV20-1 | CSASNSGRGYEQYF | TGCAGTGCTAGTAACAGCGGGAGAGGCTACGAGCAGTACTTC
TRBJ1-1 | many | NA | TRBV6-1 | CASSGPLARTEAFF | TGTGCCAGCAGCGGGCCTCTCGCTCGCACTGAAGCTTTCTTT
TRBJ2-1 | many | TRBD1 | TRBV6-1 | CATGEQGANEQFF | TGTGCCACCGGGGAACAGGGGGCCAATGAGCAGTTCTTC
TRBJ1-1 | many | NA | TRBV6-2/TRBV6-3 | CASSFDLRVLKNTEAFF | TGTGCCAGCAGTTTCGATCTCAGAGTGCTGAAGAACACTGAAGCTTTCTTT
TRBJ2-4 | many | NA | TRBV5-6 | CASSPFRLAKNIQYF | TGTGCCAGCAGTCCATTTCGACTAGCCAAAAACATTCAGTACTTC
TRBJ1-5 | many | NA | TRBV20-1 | CSVLMRGDILQPQHF | TGCAGTGTCCTTATGAGGGGGGACATACTCCAGCCCCAGCATTTT
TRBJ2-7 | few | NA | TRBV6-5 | CASSYPGISDEQYF | TGTGCCAGCAGTTACCCAGGGATCTCGGACGAGCAGTACTTC
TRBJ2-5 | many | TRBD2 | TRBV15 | CATSRMTLTSGKTKETQYF | TGTGCCACCAGCAGGATGACGCTTACTAGCGGGAAGACAAAAGAGACCCAGTACTTC
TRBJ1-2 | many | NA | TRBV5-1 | CASSLASWGFYGYTF | TGCGCCAGCAGCTTGGCTTCTTGGGGGTTTTATGGCTACACCTTC
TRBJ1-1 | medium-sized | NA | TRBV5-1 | CASSLDTFDTMNTEAFF | TGCGCCAGCAGCTTGGACACCTTCGACACCATGAACACTGAAGCTTTCTTT
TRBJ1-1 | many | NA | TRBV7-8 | CATLRGTEAFF | TGTGCCACCCTACGGGGCACTGAAGCTTTCTTT
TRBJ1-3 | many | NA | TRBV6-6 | CASSYEGNTIYF | TGTGCCAGCAGCTACGAAGGAAACACCATATATTTT
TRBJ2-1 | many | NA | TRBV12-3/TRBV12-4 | CASNQGSYNEQFF | TGTGCCAGCAATCAGGGCTCCTACAATGAGCAGTTCTTC
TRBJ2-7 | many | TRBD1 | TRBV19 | CASSINLDRGYYEQYF | TGTGCCAGTAGTATCAACCTAGACAGGGGGTACTACGAGCAGTACTTC
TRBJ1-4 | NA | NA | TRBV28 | CASRPRGGGEKLFF | TGTGCCAGCAGGCCAAGGGGGGGGGGTGAAAAACTGTTTTTT
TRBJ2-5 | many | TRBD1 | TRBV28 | CASSFPTYRGQETQYF | TGTGCCAGCAGTTTCCCTACCTACAGGGGCCAAGAGACCCAGTACTTC
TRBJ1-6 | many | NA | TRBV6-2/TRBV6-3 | CASSYSPRRGGSPLHF | TGTGCCAGCAGTTACTCGCCTCGCAGGGGTGGTTCACCCCTCCACTTT
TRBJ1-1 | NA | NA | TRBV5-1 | CASSLTGDTEAFF | TGCGCCAGCAGCTTGACGGGCGACACTGAAGCTTTCTTT
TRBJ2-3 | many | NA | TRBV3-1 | CASSLQGVGTDTQYF | TGTGCCAGCAGCCTACAGGGTGTCGGCACAGATACGCAGTATTTT
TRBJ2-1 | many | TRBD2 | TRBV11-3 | CASSAGRGSYNEQFF | TGTGCCAGCAGCGCCGGGAGGGGGTCCTACAATGAGCAGTTCTTC
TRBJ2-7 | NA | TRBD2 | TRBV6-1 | CASSERTSSSYEQYF | TGTGCCAGCAGTGAGAGGACTAGCAGCTCCTACGAGCAGTACTTC
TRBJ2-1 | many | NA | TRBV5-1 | CASNEGGITYNEQFF | TGCGCCAGTAATGAGGGGGGGATAACCTACAATGAGCAGTTCTTC
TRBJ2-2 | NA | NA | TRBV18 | CASSPGPTGELFF | TGTGCCAGCTCACCAGGTCCCACCGGGGAGCTGTTTTTT
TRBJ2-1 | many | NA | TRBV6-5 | CASSYHRSDSYNEQFF | TGTGCCAGCAGTTACCACAGGTCCGACTCCTACAATGAGCAGTTCTTC
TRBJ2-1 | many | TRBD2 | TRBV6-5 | CASSSSGLRYNEQFF | TGTGCCAGCAGTTCATCGGGACTACGCTACAATGAGCAGTTCTTC
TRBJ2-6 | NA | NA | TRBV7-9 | CASSRTSGARGANVLTF | TGTGCCAGCAGCCGAACCTCGGGGGCGAGGGGGGCCAACGTCCTGACTTTC
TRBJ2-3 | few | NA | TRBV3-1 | CASSTSLYGGVTDTQYF | TGTGCCAGCAGCACATCCCTTTACGGGGGAGTGACGGATACGCAGTATTTT
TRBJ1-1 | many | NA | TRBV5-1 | CASSILEGGSTEAFF | TGCGCCAGCAGCATACTAGAGGGGGGGAGCACTGAAGCTTTCTTT
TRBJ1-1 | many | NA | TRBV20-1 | CSAPKDGFTEAFF | TGCAGTGCTCCCAAAGACGGGTTCACTGAAGCTTTCTTT
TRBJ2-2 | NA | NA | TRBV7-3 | CASSLDRRAGELFF | TGTGCCAGCAGCTTAGACCGGAGGGCCGGGGAGCTGTTTTTT
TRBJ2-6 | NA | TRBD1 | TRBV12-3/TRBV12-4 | CASSRQGASGANVLIF | TGTGCCAGCAGCCGACAGGGGGCCTCTGGGGCCAACGTCCTGATTTTC
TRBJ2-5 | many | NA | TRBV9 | CASSFTADGETQYF | TGTGCCAGCAGCTTCACCGCGGACGGTGAGACCCAGTACTTC
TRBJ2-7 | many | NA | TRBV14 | CASSQDQGGVRDEQYF | TGTGCCAGCAGCCAAGACCAGGGGGGGGTGAGAGACGAGCAGTACTTC
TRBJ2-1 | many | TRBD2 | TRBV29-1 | CSVEGIGAGENNEQFF | TGCAGCGTTGAAGGGATTGGGGCGGGAGAAAACAATGAGCAGTTCTTC
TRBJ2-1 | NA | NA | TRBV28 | CASTHDLTNEQFF | TGTGCCAGCACCCACGATTTAACAAATGAGCAGTTCTTC
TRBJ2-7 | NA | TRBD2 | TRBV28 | CASRNSGRLIEQYF | TGTGCCAGCCGCAACAGCGGGAGGTTAATCGAGCAGTACTTC
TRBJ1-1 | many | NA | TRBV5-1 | CASSLTDGYTEAFF | TGCGCCAGCAGCTTGACAGACGGGTACACTGAAGCTTTCTTT
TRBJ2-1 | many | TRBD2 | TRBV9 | CASSVTGGVYNEQFF | TGTGCCAGCAGCGTAACGGGAGGGGTGTACAATGAGCAGTTCTTC
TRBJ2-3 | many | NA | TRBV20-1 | CSTDGGSTQYF | TGCAGTACAGACGGAGGATCAACGCAGTATTTT
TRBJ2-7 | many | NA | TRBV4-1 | CASSQGSPPHYEQYF | TGCGCCAGCAGCCAAGGATCGCCCCCCCATTACGAGCAGTACTTC
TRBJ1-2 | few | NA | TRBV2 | CASSEGTARANYGYTF | TGTGCCAGCAGTGAGGGGACGGCTCGAGCTAACTATGGCTACACCTTC
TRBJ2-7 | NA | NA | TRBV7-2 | CASSTGTVNGQYF | TGTGCCAGCAGCACCGGGACCGTCAACGGGCAGTACTTC
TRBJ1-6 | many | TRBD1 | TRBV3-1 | CASSPLTGESPLHF | TGTGCCAGCAGCCCACTGACAGGGGAATCACCCCTCCACTTT
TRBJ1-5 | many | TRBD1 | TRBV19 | CASSPSRGQGNQPQHF | TGTGCCAGTAGCCCCTCCAGAGGACAGGGAAATCAGCCCCAGCATTTT
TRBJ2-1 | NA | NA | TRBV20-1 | CSARPPGYHNEQFF | TGCAGTGCTAGGCCCCCGGGATACCACAATGAGCAGTTCTTC
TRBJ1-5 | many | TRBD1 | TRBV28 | CASSFGDRDNQPQHF | TGTGCCAGCAGTTTCGGGGACAGAGACAATCAGCCCCAGCATTTT
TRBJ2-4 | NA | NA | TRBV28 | CASSFRRNIQYF | TGTGCCAGCAGTTTTCGTCGGAACATTCAGTACTTC
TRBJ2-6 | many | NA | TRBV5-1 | CASSLDVRGAGANVLTF | TGCGCCAGCAGCTTGGACGTACGGGGCGCTGGGGCCAACGTCCTGACTTTC
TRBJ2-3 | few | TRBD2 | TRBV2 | CASSKGLAGDRGTDTQYF | TGTGCCAGCAGCAAGGGACTAGCGGGAGATAGGGGCACAGATACGCAGTATTTT
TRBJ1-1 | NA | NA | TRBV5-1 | CASSFLQPSAEAFF | TGCGCCAGCAGCTTTCTCCAGCCCTCGGCTGAAGCTTTCTTT
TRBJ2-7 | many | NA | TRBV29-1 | CSVEDPNYEQYF | TGCAGCGTTGAAGATCCGAACTACGAGCAGTACTTC
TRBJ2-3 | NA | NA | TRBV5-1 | CASSLGDRGTFTDTQYF | TGCGCCAGCAGCTTGGGAGACAGAGGGACCTTCACAGATACGCAGTATTTT
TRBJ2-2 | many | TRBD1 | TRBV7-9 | CASSLGQGYTGELFF | TGTGCCAGCAGCTTAGGACAGGGGTACACCGGGGAGCTGTTTTTT
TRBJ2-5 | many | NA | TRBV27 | CASSTPGAAAQYF | TGTGCCAGCAGTACCCCAGGGGCCGCGGCCCAGTACTTC
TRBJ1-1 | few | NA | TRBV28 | CASSSRGPEAFF | TGTGCCAGCAGTTCGCGGGGACCGGAAGCTTTCTTT